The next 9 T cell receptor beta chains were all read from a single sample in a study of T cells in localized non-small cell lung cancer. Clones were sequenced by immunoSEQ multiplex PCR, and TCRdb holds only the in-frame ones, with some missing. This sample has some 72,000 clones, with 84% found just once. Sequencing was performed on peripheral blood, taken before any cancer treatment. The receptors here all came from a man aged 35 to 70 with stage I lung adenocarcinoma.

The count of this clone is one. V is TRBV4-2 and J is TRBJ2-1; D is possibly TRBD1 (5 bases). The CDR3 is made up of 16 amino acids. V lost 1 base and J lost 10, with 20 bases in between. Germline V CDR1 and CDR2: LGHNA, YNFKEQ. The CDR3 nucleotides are TGTGCCAGCAGCCAAGTAGGGGAACAGGTTGAATTGGAGCAGTTCTTC. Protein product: CASSQVGEQVELEQFF.

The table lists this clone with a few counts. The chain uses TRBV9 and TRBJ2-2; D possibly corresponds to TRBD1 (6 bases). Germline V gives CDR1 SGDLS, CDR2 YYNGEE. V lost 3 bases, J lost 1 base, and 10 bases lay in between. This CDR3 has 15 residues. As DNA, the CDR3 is TGTGCCAGCAGCGCCACGGACAGGAACACCGGGGAGCTGTTTTTT. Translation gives CASSATDRNTGELFF.

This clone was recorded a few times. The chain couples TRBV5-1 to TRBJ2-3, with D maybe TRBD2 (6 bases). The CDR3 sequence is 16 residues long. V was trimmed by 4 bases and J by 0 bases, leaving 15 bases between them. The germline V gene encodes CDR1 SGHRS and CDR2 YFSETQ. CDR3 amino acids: CASSTLGTRSTDTQYF. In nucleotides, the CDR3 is TGCGCCAGCAGCACCCTTGGGACTCGAAGCACAGATACGCAGTATTTT.

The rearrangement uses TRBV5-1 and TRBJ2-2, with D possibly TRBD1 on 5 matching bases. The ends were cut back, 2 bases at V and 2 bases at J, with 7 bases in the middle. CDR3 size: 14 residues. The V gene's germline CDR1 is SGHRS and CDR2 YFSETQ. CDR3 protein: CASSLDRNTGELFF. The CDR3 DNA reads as TGCGCCAGCAGCTTAGACAGAAACACCGGGGAGCTGTTTTTT.

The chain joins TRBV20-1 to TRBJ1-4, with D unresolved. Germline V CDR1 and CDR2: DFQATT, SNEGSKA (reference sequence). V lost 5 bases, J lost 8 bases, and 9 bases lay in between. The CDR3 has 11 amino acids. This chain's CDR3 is CSAGPGEKLFF. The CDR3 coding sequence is TGCAGTGCTGGCCCTGGGGAAAAACTGTTTTTT.

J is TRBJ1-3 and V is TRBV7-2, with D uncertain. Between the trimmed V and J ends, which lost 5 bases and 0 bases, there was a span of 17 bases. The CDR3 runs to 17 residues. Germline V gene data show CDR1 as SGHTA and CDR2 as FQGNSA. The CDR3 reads CASSPLSNTASGNTIYF. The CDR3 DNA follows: TGTGCCAGCAGCCCCTTAAGTAATACTGCCTCTGGAAACACCATATATTTT.

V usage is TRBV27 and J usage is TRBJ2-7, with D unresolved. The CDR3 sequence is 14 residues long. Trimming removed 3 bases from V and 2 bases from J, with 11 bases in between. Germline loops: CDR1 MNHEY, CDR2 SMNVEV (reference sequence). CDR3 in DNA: TGTGCCAGCAGTTTGGGTTACAACGCCTACGAGCAGTACTTC. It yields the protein CASSLGYNAYEQYF.

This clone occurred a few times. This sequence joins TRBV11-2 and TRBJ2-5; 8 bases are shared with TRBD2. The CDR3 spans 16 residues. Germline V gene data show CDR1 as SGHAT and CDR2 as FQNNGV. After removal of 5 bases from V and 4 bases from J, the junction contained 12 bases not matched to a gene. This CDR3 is CASSPGGAPSAETQYF. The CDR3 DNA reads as TGTGCCAGCAGCCCGGGGGGGGCACCCTCGGCAGAGACCCAGTACTTC.

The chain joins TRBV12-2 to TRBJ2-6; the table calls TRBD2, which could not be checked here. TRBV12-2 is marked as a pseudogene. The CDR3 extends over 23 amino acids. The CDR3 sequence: CASRQPWTPHKVSTQSRANVLTF. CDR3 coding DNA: TGTGCAAGTCGCCAACCTTGGACTCCACACAAAGTCTCCACACAAAGTCGGGCCAACGTCCTGACTTTC.